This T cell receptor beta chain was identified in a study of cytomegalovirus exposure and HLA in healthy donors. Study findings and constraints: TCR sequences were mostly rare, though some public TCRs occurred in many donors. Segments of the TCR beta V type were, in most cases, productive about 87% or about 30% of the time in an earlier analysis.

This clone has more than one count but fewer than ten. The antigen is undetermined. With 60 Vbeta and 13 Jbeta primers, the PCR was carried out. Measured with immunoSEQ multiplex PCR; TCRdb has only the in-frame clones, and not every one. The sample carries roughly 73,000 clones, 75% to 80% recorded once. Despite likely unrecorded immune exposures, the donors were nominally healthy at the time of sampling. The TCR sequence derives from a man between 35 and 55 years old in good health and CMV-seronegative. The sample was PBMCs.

The CDR3, as DNA: TGTGCCAGCAGTTACTCGAGGTCTGGGGCCAACGTCCTGACTTTC. Translation gives CASSYSRSGANVLTF. The chain carries TRBV6-5 and TRBJ2-6; D is unresolved. Germline V CDR1 and CDR2: MNHEY, SVGAGI. This CDR3 is 15 amino acids long. Trimming took off 0 bases at V and 1 base at J, with 4 bases between the two ends.